These 23 T cell receptor beta chains originate from one sample sequenced in a study of regulatory T cells in long-lasting Graves disease. Library construction for TCR beta used iRepertoire HTBI primers and Arm-PCR of CDR3 regions. Each CDR3 protein gets one entry after TCRdb re-called the multiplex PCR reads with MiXCR. Found here are 300,000 to 350,000 distinct CDR3 sequences, less than 20% of them singletons; the top ten hold 25% to 35%. The time point: persistent/refractory GD, antithyroid drugs over 5 years with positive TRAb. Generation of the TCR library employed RNA extracted from PBMCs. This specimen consisted of peripheral blood mononuclear cells (PBMCs), obtained when the disease was refractory, from a patient treated with antithyroid drugs. Source of these receptors: a female donor with Graves disease.

The chain couples TRBV5-1 to TRBJ2-2; TRBD2 agrees at 9 bases. The germline gives CDR1 SGHRS, CDR2 YFSETQ. The CDR3 covers 16 residues. Germline trimming cut 4 bases from V and 6 bases from J; bases unmatched to any gene: 10. The CDR3 nucleotides are TGCGCCAGCAGCCCCCAACCGGGACTAGCCTCCGGGGAGCTGTTTTTT. It translates to CASSPQPGLASGELFF.

This clonotype was recorded many times. The chain carries TRBV6-5 and TRBJ2-7; no clear D. Trimming removed 1 base from V and 6 bases from J, with 10 bases in between. The germline gives CDR1 MNHEY, CDR2 SVGAGI. The CDR3 extends over 13 amino acids. The CDR3 DNA follows: TGTGCCAGCAGTTACTACAGTAAGTCCGAGCAGTACTTC. Protein: CASSYYSKSEQYF.

This clonotype has at least ten counts. This chain links TRBV28 with TRBJ1-5, with D perhaps matching TRBD1 (5 bases). Per the germline V gene, CDR1 is MDHEN and CDR2 is SYDVKM. CDR3 length equals 12 residues. Written as DNA, the CDR3 is TGTGCAGGGTCGAGGGGAAATCAGCCCCAGCATTTT. This codes for CAGSRGNQPQHF.

The chain has TRBV7-9 and TRBJ1-5; D is unresolved. The CDR3 length is 16 residues. Germline lookup yields CDR1 SEHNR and CDR2 FQNEAQ (reference sequence). Trimming took 5 bases from V and 3 from J, leaving 17 bases between them. The chain's CDR3 is CASSPLSDGPNQPQHF. The CDR3 DNA follows: TGTGCCAGCAGCCCCCTTTCGGACGGACCCAATCAGCCCCAGCATTTT.

This clonotype was counted only a few times. This chain links TRBV29-1 with TRBJ2-4; 7 nucleotides agree with TRBD1. Germline CDR1 and CDR2: SQVTM and ANQGSEA. Germline trimming cut 7 bases from V and 8 bases from J; bases unmatched to any gene: 17. The CDR3 contains 15 residues. The CDR3 DNA reads TGCAGCGAGCCCGCGAGCGAGGGGGCCGTGGACATTCAGTACTTC. Translated, it gives CSEPASEGAVDIQYF.

This clonotype was detected ten times or more. The genes are TRBV3-1 and TRBJ1-1; possibly TRBD1 for D (5 bases). V was clipped by 4 bases and J by 0 bases, with 9 bases between them. Germline V gives CDR1 LGHDT, CDR2 YNNKEL (reference sequence). The CDR3 spans 14 residues. The CDR3 spells CASSLKGMNTEAFF. The CDR3 region has the DNA TGTGCCAGCAGCCTTAAGGGGATGAACACTGAAGCTTTCTTT.

The table lists this clonotype with a few counts. The chain links TRBV15 to TRBJ1-6; 7 positions match TRBD1. Unmatched junction bases numbered 5, after V lost 0 bases and J lost 9 bases. Germline CDR1 and CDR2: LNHNV and YYDKDF (reference sequence). This CDR3 has 15 residues. The CDR3 DNA reads as TGTGCCACCAGCAGAGACAGGGGGTCAGGTTCACCCCTCCACTTT. Its translation: CATSRDRGSGSPLHF.

This clonotype occurred many times. The chain carries TRBV28 and TRBJ1-5; D unresolved. Germline lookup yields CDR1 MDHEN and CDR2 SYDVKM. Trimming shortened V by 7 bases and J by 0 bases, and 13 bases separated the two germline ends. The CDR3 has 15 residues. Here the CDR3 reads CASIAGSNSNQPQHF. CDR3 bases: TGTGCCAGCATCGCGGGCTCGAATAGCAATCAGCCCCAGCATTTT. The entire variable domain, with the rest obtained from reference TRBV28 and TRBJ1-5, is as follows: DVKVTQSSRYLVKRTGEKVFLECVQDMDHENMFWYRQDPGLGLRLIYFSYDVKMKEKGDIPEGYSVSREKKERFSLILESASTNQTSMYLCASIAGSNSNQPQHFGDGTRLSIL.

V and J are TRBV19 and TRBJ2-7; TRBD1 agrees at 8 bases. Per the germline V gene, CDR1 is LNHDA and CDR2 is SQIVND (reference sequence). The V segment lost 2 bases and the J segment 5 bases; nucleotides outside the gene matches: 8. This CDR3 is built from 15 residues. CDR3 sequence reads: CASSIRWGQADEQYF. CDR3 in DNA: TGTGCCAGTAGTATAAGATGGGGACAGGCGGACGAGCAGTACTTC.

This clonotype was seen repeatedly, ten times or more. The chain uses TRBV3-1 and TRBJ1-1; D gene unclear. The CDR3 totals 13 residues. Trimming removed 0 bases from V and 11 bases from J, with 13 bases in between. Per germline, CDR1 LGHDT and CDR2 YNNKEL (reference sequence). The CDR3 region is CASSQDSGIVAFF. CDR3 nucleotide sequence: TGTGCCAGCAGCCAAGATAGCGGGATCGTGGCTTTCTTT.

This clonotype was recorded a few times. This sequence joins TRBV7-2 and TRBJ2-2, with 7 nucleotides matching TRBD2. Germline V gives CDR1 SGHTA, CDR2 FQGNSA. Trimming at V came to 5 bases and at J to 7 bases, leaving 4 bases not matched to a gene. CDR3 length: 13 amino acids. The CDR3 here is CASSPSGDGELFF. In DNA, the CDR3 is TGTGCCAGCAGCCCCAGCGGGGACGGGGAGCTGTTTTTT.

The V and J genes are TRBV12-3 or TRBV12-4 and TRBJ1-2; a possible D gene is TRBD1 (6 bases). Trimming stripped 2 bases from V and 4 bases from J, with 11 bases between. CDR3 size: 14 residues. The CDR3 nucleotides are TGTGCCAGCAGTTTACAGGGGCCGGGCTATGGCTACACCTTC. It codes for CASSLQGPGYGYTF.

This clonotype was seen more than once but under ten times. The chain uses TRBV30 and TRBJ1-4, with a possible D match to TRBD1 (5 bases). Trimming pared 2 bases from V and 8 bases from J, leaving 21 bases between. The germline gives CDR1 GTSNPN, CDR2 SVGIG (reference sequence). The CDR3 is 16 residues long. CDR3 in amino acids: CAWSQKTGTLGEKLFF. The CDR3 DNA reads TGTGCCTGGAGTCAAAAAACCGGGACTCTGGGGGAAAAACTGTTTTTT.

This clonotype appeared many times. The chain joins TRBV6-2 or TRBV6-3 to TRBJ1-1; D not resolved. CDR1 and CDR2 from the germline V gene are MNHEY and SVGEGT. CDR3 length: 11 amino acids. V shed 6 bases and J shed 8 bases, with 10 bases lying between them. DNA for the CDR3: TGTGCCAGCAGACGGGCAGGAGAAGCTTTCTTT. It is translated as CASRRAGEAFF.

The J gene is TRBJ2-1, the V gene TRBV13, with TRBD2 matching over 8 bases. The V gene end was trimmed by 5 bases and the J gene end by 4 bases; junction bases not matched to a gene: 13. The CDR3 covers 17 residues. Germline V gene lookup returns CDR1 PRHDT and CDR2 FYEKMQ (reference sequence). This CDR3 reads CASSPGVREGLYNEQFF. The CDR3 nucleotides are TGTGCCAGCAGCCCAGGGGTACGGGAGGGCCTTTACAATGAGCAGTTCTTC.

This clonotype was found many times. This chain joins TRBV7-9 and TRBJ1-2, with D uncertain. The CDR3 has 13 amino acids. Per the germline V gene, CDR1 is SEHNR and CDR2 is FQNEAQ (reference sequence). With 8 bases removed from V and 3 bases from J, the gap between germline ends came to 13 bases. The CDR3 coding sequence is TGTGCCAGCGGTAAACTTGAGGACTATGGCTACACCTTC. Translation: CASGKLEDYGYTF.

This clonotype has only a few counts. The chain carries TRBV30 and TRBJ1-1; TRBD1 is a possible D gene (6 bases). The germline V and J ends were trimmed by 4 bases and 3 bases, with 33 bases remaining between them. The germline V gene has CDR1 GTSNPN and CDR2 SVGIG (reference sequence). This CDR3 region has 20 residues. As DNA, the CDR3 is TGTGCCTGGAACCCCCAGCCTCTCCGCCGCCCCTACCGGGGGCACACTGAAGCTTTCTTT. Translation gives CAWNPQPLRRPYRGHTEAFF.

This clonotype was recorded many times. The chain joins TRBV20-1 to TRBJ2-5; D might be TRBD1 or TRBD2, each matching 5 bases. With 3 bases removed from V and 0 bases from J, the gap between germline ends came to 14 bases. Germline lookup yields CDR1 DFQATT and CDR2 SNEGSKA (reference sequence). The CDR3 contains 15 residues. CDR3 DNA: TGCAGTGCTAGTCCCTGGGACGGATACCAAGAGACCCAGTACTTC. The encoded protein is CSASPWDGYQETQYF.

This clonotype has a count of ten or more. The rearrangement links TRBV27 to TRBJ1-6, with 7 bases matching TRBD1. The CDR3 totals 14 residues. Germline CDR1 MNHEY, CDR2 SMNVEV (reference sequence). With 4 bases clipped from V and 6 bases from J, the junction kept 3 bases outside the gene matches. In DNA, the CDR3 is TGTGCCAGCAGTTCCTGGGACAGTAATTCACCCCTCCACTTT. Protein: CASSSWDSNSPLHF.

This clonotype was seen at least ten times. The CDR3 bases are TGTGCCAGCAGTCAGGTAGAGGAGGAGACCCAGTACTTC. This translates into CASSQVEEETQYF. The chain is built from TRBV12-3 or TRBV12-4 and TRBJ2-5; no definite D call. Trimming left V 5 bases short and J 5 bases short, with 12 bases between. This CDR3 has 13 amino acids.

A few counts support this clonotype. The V gene is TRBV7-9, the J gene TRBJ2-4, with 7 bases aligning to TRBD1. After removal of 1 base from V and 1 base from J, the junction contained 4 bases not matched to a gene. The CDR3 is 16 residues long. The germline gives CDR1 SEHNR, CDR2 FQNEAQ (reference sequence). This chain's CDR3 is CASSLEGTAAKNIQYF. The CDR3 DNA reads as TGTGCCAGCAGCTTAGAAGGGACAGCCGCCAAAAACATTCAGTACTTC.

For this clonotype: A much larger clone sits a single nucleotide away, making a read error possible. This chain links TRBV20-1 with TRBJ2-7, with D possibly matching TRBD1 (6 bases). The CDR3 consists of 19 residues. Looked up from germline, CDR1 is DFQATT and CDR2 is SNEGSKA (reference sequence). V was shortened by 1 base and J by 3 bases, with 28 bases between the two germline ends. CDR3 region: CSARGLTGTRGGMIYEQYF. The CDR3 coding sequence is TGCAGTGCTAGAGGTCTAACAGGGACGAGGGGTGGTATGATCTACGAGCAGTACTTC.

This clonotype was seen many times. The genes are TRBV11-2 and TRBJ1-1, with a tentative D call TRBD1 (5 bases). This CDR3 is 14 amino acids long. The V and J ends lost 8 bases and 0 bases respectively, with 13 bases between them. CDR1 and CDR2 (germline): SGHAT, FQNNGV. CDR3 sequence: CASGGGVMNTEAFF. The DNA for the CDR3 is TGTGCCAGCGGCGGGGGGGTCATGAACACTGAAGCTTTCTTT.